This TCR beta chain derives from a study of technical replicates of blood from four donors. This CDR3 is built from 14 residues. Trimming took 8 bases from V and 2 from J; bases not matched to a gene: 8. Germline CDR1 SGHTA, CDR2 FQGNSA. TCRdb keeps only in-frame clones here, not all; method: immunoSEQ multiplex PCR. The sample shows approximately 75,000 clones, around 97% of them seen only once. The clonotype originates from a human donor in good health. The sequenced material came from T cells isolated from PBMCs. The gene calls are TRBV7-2 and TRBJ2-7; 8 nucleotides agree with TRBD2. This chain's CDR3 is CASGHYGRAYEQYF. The CDR3 DNA sequence: TGTGCCAGCGGCCACTACGGGAGGGCCTACGAGCAGTACTTC. Looking up the rest from reference TRBV7-2 and TRBJ2-7 gives the full variable domain: GAGVSQSPSNKVTEKGKDVELRCDPISGHTALYWYRQSLGQGLEFLIYFQGNSAPDKSGLPSDRFSAERTGGSVSTLTIQRTQQEDSAVYLCASGHYGRAYEQYFGPGTRLTVT.